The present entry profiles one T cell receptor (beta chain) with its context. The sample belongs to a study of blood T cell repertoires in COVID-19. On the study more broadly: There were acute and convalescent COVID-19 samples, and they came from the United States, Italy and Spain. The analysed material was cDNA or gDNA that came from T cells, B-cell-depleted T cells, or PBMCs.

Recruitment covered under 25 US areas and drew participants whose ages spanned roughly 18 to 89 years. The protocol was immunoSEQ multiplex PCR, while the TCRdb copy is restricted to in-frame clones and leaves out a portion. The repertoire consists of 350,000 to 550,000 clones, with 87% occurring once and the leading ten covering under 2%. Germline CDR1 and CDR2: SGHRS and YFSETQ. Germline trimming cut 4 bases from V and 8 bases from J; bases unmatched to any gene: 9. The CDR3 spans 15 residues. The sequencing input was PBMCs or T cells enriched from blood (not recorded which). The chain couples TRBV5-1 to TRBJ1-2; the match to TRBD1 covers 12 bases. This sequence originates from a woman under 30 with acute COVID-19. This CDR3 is CASSTGTGGGMGYTF. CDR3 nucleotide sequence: TGCGCCAGCAGCACAGGGACAGGGGGCGGAATGGGCTACACCTTC.